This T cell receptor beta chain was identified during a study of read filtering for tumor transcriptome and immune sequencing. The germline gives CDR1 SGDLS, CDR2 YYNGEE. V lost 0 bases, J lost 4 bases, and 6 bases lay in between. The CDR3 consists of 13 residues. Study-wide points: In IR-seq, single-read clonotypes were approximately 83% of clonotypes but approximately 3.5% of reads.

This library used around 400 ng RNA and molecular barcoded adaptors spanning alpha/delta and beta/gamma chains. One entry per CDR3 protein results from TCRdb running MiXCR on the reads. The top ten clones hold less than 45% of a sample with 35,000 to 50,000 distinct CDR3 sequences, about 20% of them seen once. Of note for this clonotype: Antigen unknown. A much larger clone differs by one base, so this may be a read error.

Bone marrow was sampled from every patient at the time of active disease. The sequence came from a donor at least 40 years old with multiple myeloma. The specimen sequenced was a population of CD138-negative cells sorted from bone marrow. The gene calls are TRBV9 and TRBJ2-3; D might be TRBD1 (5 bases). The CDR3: CASSVAGSDTQYF. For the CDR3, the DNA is TGTGCCAGCAGCGTAGCAGGGTCAGATACGCAGTATTTT.